These T cell receptor beta chains were read from a single sample in a study of early T cells in non-severe SARS-CoV-2 infection. A single record per CDR3 protein comes from TCRdb applying MiXCR to the 5' RACE reads. Here the sample spans fewer than 100,000 distinct CDR3 sequences, more than 7.5% being singletons. Sequencing was done on a sample of whole blood. These receptors originate from an adult who was a healthcare worker with PCR-confirmed SARS-CoV-2 infection or an uninfected control (not recorded which). Both conserved end residues are part of each CDR3. Fields, in order: clone size, D gene, V gene, J gene, CDR3 protein, CDR3 DNA. D genes are given only for firm matches. Clone size is shown for a subset of rows, as once, few, many or a class of expanded clone.

abundance: few
d_gene: NA
v_gene: TRBV5-1
j_gene: TRBJ2-5
CDR3aa: CASSPRSKGETQYF
CDR3nt: TGCGCCAGCAGCCCCCGATCGAAGGGAGAGACCCAGTACTTC

abundance: many
d_gene: NA
v_gene: TRBV12-3/TRBV12-4
j_gene: TRBJ2-7
CDR3aa: CASSLGAEQYF
CDR3nt: TGTGCCAGCAGTTTAGGGGCCGAGCAGTACTTC

abundance: once
d_gene: TRBD1
v_gene: TRBV7-2
j_gene: TRBJ2-2
CDR3aa: CASRRLGTEYTGELFF
CDR3nt: TGTGCCAGCAGACGCTTGGGGACAGAATACACCGGGGAGCTGTTTTTT

abundance: few
d_gene: NA
v_gene: TRBV30
j_gene: TRBJ2-1
CDR3aa: CAWGGSQQFF
CDR3nt: TGTGCCTGGGGCGGCTCTCAGCAGTTCTTC

abundance: few
d_gene: NA
v_gene: TRBV2
j_gene: TRBJ1-1
CDR3aa: CASVERQGNTEAFF
CDR3nt: TGTGCCAGCGTTGAGAGGCAGGGGAACACTGAAGCTTTCTTT

abundance: few
d_gene: TRBD1
v_gene: TRBV5-1
j_gene: TRBJ2-5
CDR3aa: CASSRVDRAETQYF
CDR3nt: TGCGCCAGCAGTCGCGTGGACAGGGCTGAGACCCAGTACTTC

abundance: many
d_gene: TRBD2
v_gene: TRBV7-2
j_gene: TRBJ2-3
CDR3aa: CASSLAGGSFHTDTQYF
CDR3nt: TGTGCCAGCAGCTTAGCGGGAGGGTCATTTCACACAGATACGCAGTATTTT

abundance: NA
d_gene: NA
v_gene: TRBV20-1
j_gene: TRBJ2-7
CDR3aa: CSARDGPAQREQYF
CDR3nt: TGCAGTGCTAGAGATGGACCTGCCCAAAGAGAGCAGTACTTC

abundance: many
d_gene: TRBD1
v_gene: TRBV7-6
j_gene: TRBJ2-1
CDR3aa: CASSPFIRTGGDEQFF
CDR3nt: TGTGCCAGCAGCCCCTTTATCCGGACAGGGGGCGATGAGCAGTTCTTC

abundance: many
d_gene: TRBD2
v_gene: TRBV27
j_gene: TRBJ2-1
CDR3aa: CASSKEAGGSYNEQFF
CDR3nt: TGTGCCAGCAGCAAGGAAGCGGGAGGTTCCTACAATGAGCAGTTCTTC

abundance: few
d_gene: NA
v_gene: TRBV6-6
j_gene: TRBJ2-7
CDR3aa: CASSQVGYEQYF
CDR3nt: TGTGCCAGCAGCCAGGTGGGGTACGAGCAGTACTTC

abundance: many
d_gene: TRBD1
v_gene: TRBV20-1
j_gene: TRBJ2-7
CDR3aa: CSATTGTGFPEQYF
CDR3nt: TGCAGTGCGACCACCGGGACAGGCTTCCCGGAGCAGTACTTC

abundance: NA
d_gene: TRBD1
v_gene: TRBV18
j_gene: TRBJ2-3
CDR3aa: CASSSGQGADTQYF
CDR3nt: TGTGCCAGCTCATCGGGACAGGGGGCGGATACGCAGTATTTT

abundance: many
d_gene: NA
v_gene: TRBV12-3/TRBV12-4
j_gene: TRBJ1-2
CDR3aa: CASSAPLRGSDGYTF
CDR3nt: TGTGCCAGCAGTGCCCCCTTGAGGGGGAGCGATGGCTACACCTTC

abundance: few
d_gene: TRBD1
v_gene: TRBV5-1
j_gene: TRBJ2-5
CDR3aa: CASSYSGGRQETQYF
CDR3nt: TGCGCCAGCAGCTACTCAGGGGGCCGCCAAGAGACCCAGTACTTC

abundance: many
d_gene: NA
v_gene: TRBV27
j_gene: TRBJ1-2
CDR3aa: CASSSDPQYGYTF
CDR3nt: TGTGCCAGCAGTTCCGATCCGCAGTATGGCTACACCTTC

abundance: few
d_gene: NA
v_gene: TRBV11-2
j_gene: TRBJ2-7
CDR3aa: CASSVRAGEQYF
CDR3nt: TGTGCCAGCAGCGTACGCGCAGGGGAGCAGTACTTC

abundance: few
d_gene: NA
v_gene: TRBV7-3
j_gene: TRBJ2-2
CDR3aa: CASSPRGASAGELFF
CDR3nt: TGTGCCAGCAGCCCCAGGGGGGCAAGCGCCGGGGAGCTGTTTTTT

abundance: few
d_gene: NA
v_gene: TRBV14
j_gene: TRBJ2-7
CDR3aa: CASSQGTNNEQYF
CDR3nt: TGTGCCAGCAGCCAAGGTACTAACAACGAGCAGTACTTC

abundance: few
d_gene: NA
v_gene: TRBV21-1
j_gene: TRBJ2-7
CDR3aa: CARGGATRREQYF
CDR3nt: TGTGCCAGGGGGGGAGCCACCCGACGCGAGCAGTACTTC

abundance: NA
d_gene: NA
v_gene: TRBV11-2
j_gene: TRBJ1-5
CDR3aa: CASSPNSGDQPQHF
CDR3nt: TGTGCCAGCAGTCCCAATTCGGGGGATCAGCCCCAGCATTTT

abundance: many
d_gene: TRBD1
v_gene: TRBV28
j_gene: TRBJ1-1
CDR3aa: CASSRTGRNTEAFF
CDR3nt: TGTGCCAGCAGCAGGACAGGCAGGAACACTGAAGCTTTCTTT

abundance: NA
d_gene: NA
v_gene: TRBV19
j_gene: TRBJ1-5
CDR3aa: CASSIRRYNQPQHF
CDR3nt: TGTGCCAGTAGTATACGCCGGTATAATCAGCCCCAGCATTTT

abundance: NA
d_gene: NA
v_gene: TRBV6-6
j_gene: TRBJ2-2
CDR3aa: CASSNQNTGELFF
CDR3nt: TGTGCCAGCAGTAATCAGAACACCGGGGAGCTGTTTTTT

abundance: many
d_gene: TRBD1
v_gene: TRBV11-2
j_gene: TRBJ2-5
CDR3aa: CASSPGGGRAQYF
CDR3nt: TGTGCCAGCAGCCCAGGGGGCGGCCGGGCCCAGTACTTC

abundance: many
d_gene: NA
v_gene: TRBV10-3
j_gene: TRBJ2-1
CDR3aa: CAISGGVDEQFF
CDR3nt: TGTGCCATCAGTGGGGGAGTCGATGAGCAGTTCTTC

abundance: few
d_gene: NA
v_gene: TRBV2
j_gene: TRBJ2-7
CDR3aa: CASSEVPQSYEQYF
CDR3nt: TGTGCCAGCAGTGAAGTCCCACAGTCATACGAGCAGTACTTC

abundance: few
d_gene: NA
v_gene: TRBV15
j_gene: TRBJ2-7
CDR3aa: CATSRDLRGTYEQYF
CDR3nt: TGTGCCACCAGCAGAGATCTTAGGGGTACCTACGAGCAGTACTTC

abundance: NA
d_gene: NA
v_gene: TRBV28
j_gene: TRBJ2-2
CDR3aa: CATWNTGELFF
CDR3nt: TGTGCCACATGGAACACCGGGGAGCTGTTTTTT

abundance: NA
d_gene: TRBD2
v_gene: TRBV19
j_gene: TRBJ2-2
CDR3aa: CASSRGLAGGGTGELFF
CDR3nt: TGTGCCAGTAGTAGAGGACTAGCGGGAGGAGGAACCGGGGAGCTGTTTTTT

abundance: many
d_gene: TRBD2
v_gene: TRBV5-4
j_gene: TRBJ2-7
CDR3aa: CASRLGGTSGTYEQYF
CDR3nt: TGTGCCAGCAGACTGGGCGGGACTAGCGGCACATACGAGCAGTACTTC

abundance: few
d_gene: TRBD2
v_gene: TRBV20-1
j_gene: TRBJ2-3
CDR3aa: CSATTGTSGTDTQYF
CDR3nt: TGCAGTGCTACCACCGGGACTAGCGGCACAGATACGCAGTATTTT

abundance: many
d_gene: NA
v_gene: TRBV10-3
j_gene: TRBJ2-3
CDR3aa: CGISVVSTDTQYF
CDR3nt: TGTGGCATCAGTGTTGTCAGCACAGATACGCAGTATTTT

abundance: many
d_gene: NA
v_gene: TRBV19
j_gene: TRBJ1-5
CDR3aa: CASSPQRNSNQPQHF
CDR3nt: TGTGCCAGTAGTCCCCAACGGAACTCCAATCAGCCCCAGCATTTT

abundance: medium-sized
d_gene: NA
v_gene: TRBV18
j_gene: TRBJ2-7
CDR3aa: CASSQGVGAYEQYF
CDR3nt: TGTGCCAGCTCACAGGGGGTAGGAGCCTACGAGCAGTACTTC

abundance: few
d_gene: NA
v_gene: TRBV5-1
j_gene: TRBJ2-1
CDR3aa: CASSSAPPGRGSLNEQFF
CDR3nt: TGCGCCAGCAGCTCCGCCCCACCTGGCAGAGGGTCTCTCAATGAGCAGTTCTTC

abundance: NA
d_gene: TRBD2
v_gene: TRBV20-1
j_gene: TRBJ2-4
CDR3aa: CSASLLAGVDIQYF
CDR3nt: TGCAGTGCTAGCCTCCTAGCGGGAGTAGACATTCAGTACTTC

abundance: few
d_gene: NA
v_gene: TRBV20-1
j_gene: TRBJ1-2
CDR3aa: CSAHRAPGGYTF
CDR3nt: TGCAGTGCCCACAGGGCTCCGGGCGGCTACACCTTC

abundance: many
d_gene: TRBD2
v_gene: TRBV5-1
j_gene: TRBJ2-7
CDR3aa: CASSRASGTYEQYF
CDR3nt: TGCGCCAGCAGCAGGGCTAGCGGTACCTACGAGCAGTACTTC

abundance: many
d_gene: NA
v_gene: TRBV3-1
j_gene: TRBJ2-4
CDR3aa: CASSAATGTKNIQYF
CDR3nt: TGTGCCAGCAGCGCCGCGACGGGGACCAAAAACATTCAGTACTTC

abundance: few
d_gene: NA
v_gene: TRBV7-2
j_gene: TRBJ2-3
CDR3aa: CASSGRSRTDTQYF
CDR3nt: TGTGCCAGCAGCGGACGGTCTAGGACAGATACGCAGTATTTT

abundance: many
d_gene: NA
v_gene: TRBV5-4
j_gene: TRBJ1-2
CDR3aa: CASSLVGSGNYGYTF
CDR3nt: TGTGCCAGCAGCTTGGTGGGTAGTGGGAACTATGGCTACACCTTC

abundance: many
d_gene: TRBD2
v_gene: TRBV27
j_gene: TRBJ2-5
CDR3aa: CASSPLAGGPTKKETQYF
CDR3nt: TGTGCCAGCAGTCCCCTAGCGGGAGGGCCGACGAAAAAAGAGACCCAGTACTTC

abundance: many
d_gene: NA
v_gene: TRBV28
j_gene: TRBJ2-2
CDR3aa: CASSLNRDIGELFF
CDR3nt: TGTGCCAGCAGTTTAAACAGGGACATCGGGGAGCTGTTTTTT

abundance: few
d_gene: NA
v_gene: TRBV19
j_gene: TRBJ2-2
CDR3aa: CASSESGTTTGELFF
CDR3nt: TGTGCCAGTAGTGAATCCGGGACCACAACCGGGGAGCTGTTTTTT

abundance: many
d_gene: NA
v_gene: TRBV7-9
j_gene: TRBJ1-4
CDR3aa: CASSLRRITTNEKLFF
CDR3nt: TGTGCCAGCAGCTTAAGGCGGATCACAACTAATGAAAAACTGTTTTTT

abundance: many
d_gene: TRBD1
v_gene: TRBV5-1
j_gene: TRBJ2-3
CDR3aa: CARDRHSSDTQYF
CDR3nt: TGCGCCAGGGACAGGCATTCCTCGGATACGCAGTATTTT

abundance: NA
d_gene: TRBD2
v_gene: TRBV27
j_gene: TRBJ2-7
CDR3aa: CASTRASGGYEQYF
CDR3nt: TGTGCCAGCACCCGGGCTAGCGGGGGTTACGAGCAGTACTTC

abundance: NA
d_gene: NA
v_gene: TRBV7-2
j_gene: TRBJ2-7
CDR3aa: CASSLGDTVYEQYF
CDR3nt: TGTGCCAGCAGCTTAGGGGACACTGTCTACGAGCAGTACTTC